This section outlines one T cell receptor beta chain sequence together with its context. Its cognate antigen is unknown. A single record per CDR3 protein comes from TCRdb applying MiXCR to the 5' RACE reads. The sample carries some 800,000 distinct CDR3 sequences, roughly 10% recorded once. Germline V lookup: CDR1 MGHDK, CDR2 SYGVNS. The CDR3 covers 16 residues. V trimming: 3 bases; J trimming: 2 bases; junction bases outside the gene matches: 9. These data belong to a study of CD8 T cells in ankylosing spondylitis. Regarding the study as a whole: In ankylosing spondylitis blood, a motif of fewer than 10 highly homologous TCR beta variants appeared characteristic.

This receptor was identified in a male donor with ankylosing spondylitis. The sample consisted of blood, either unsorted or a sorted T cell fraction (not recorded which). The chain combines TRBV25-1 with TRBJ1-2; 7 bases fit TRBD1. The CDR3: CASSDSTGWLNYGYTF. The CDR3 region has the DNA TGTGCCAGCAGTGATTCGACAGGGTGGTTGAACTATGGCTACACCTTC.